This T cell receptor (beta chain) was recorded in a study of T cells after posttransplantation cyclophosphamide. Germline V gene sequence: CDR1 MNHNY, CDR2 SVGAGI (reference sequence). CDR3 size: 12 residues. Broader study findings: Recipient CMV seropositivity and CMV reactivation strongly tracked TRB clonality. Skin or GI-infiltrating T cells shared few TRB sequences with blood.

The assay was immunoSEQ multiplex PCR, and TCRdb's table has in-frame clones only and misses some. The sample has tens of thousands of clones; about 76% are singletons. As regards this clone: Its antigen is not known.

The related graft donor's blood sample was taken on the day of bone marrow donation. This receptor was taken from a woman aged 60 to 75 in good health, CMV-negative, and a related stem cell transplant donor. The chain links TRBV6-6 to TRBJ1-5; D gene uncertain. Sequenced input: memory CD4+ T cells sorted from PBMCs. The CDR3: CVTGRSNQPQHF. CDR3 sequence (DNA): TGTGTGACTGGGAGGAGCAATCAGCCCCAGCATTTT.